The 9 T cell receptor beta chains reported below all come from one sample, sequenced in a study of OX40 agonist ivuxolimab in advanced cancers. Clones were read by immunoSEQ multiplex PCR, and TCRdb kept only the in-frame ones, dropping some. The sample has 45,000 or so clones, roughly 93% seen once. Sequenced material: CD4+ or CD8+ T cells sorted from blood, taken in a trial of the OX40 agonist ivuxolimab. The receptors stem from an adult with an advanced solid tumor such as melanoma, head and neck, liver or kidney cancer.

In its sample, this clone was seen a few times. The chain combines TRBV21-1 with TRBJ1-5. TRBV21-1 is reported as a pseudogene. The CDR3 spans 16 residues. The CDR3 loop is CASSKFGPKPTQPQHF. In DNA form, the CDR3 reads TGTGCCAGCAGCAAATTCGGCCCGAAGCCCACTCAGCCCCAGCATTTT.

The chain combines TRBV19 with TRBJ2-2; D ambiguous. Between the trimmed V and J ends, which lost 0 bases and 5 bases, there was a span of 7 bases. Germline-derived CDR1 and CDR2 are LNHDA and SQIVND (reference sequence). This CDR3 spans 14 amino acids. In DNA form, the CDR3 reads TGTGCCAGTAGTATAGATTTGGGGACCGGGGAGCTGTTTTTT. Translating gives CASSIDLGTGELFF.

V and J are TRBV28 and TRBJ2-3; D is ambiguous. Germline CDR1 reads MDHEN; CDR2 reads SYDVKM. The ends were cut back, 3 bases at V and 1 base at J, with 8 bases in the middle. This CDR3 spans 14 amino acids. Here the CDR3 reads CASSFLSGTDTQYF. Here the CDR3 DNA reads TGTGCCAGCAGTTTTTTGTCGGGCACAGATACGCAGTATTTT.

J is TRBJ1-2 and V is TRBV4-1; possible D gene TRBD1, 6 bases. The V end lost 1 base, the J end lost 4 bases, and 16 bases lay between the germline ends. Germline V gives CDR1 MGHRA, CDR2 YSYEKL. The CDR3 consists of 16 residues. The CDR3 region has the DNA TGCGCCAGCAGCCAAGGAAGGCAGGGGCGAGTCTATGGCTACACCTTC. Its translation is CASSQGRQGRVYGYTF.

This clone turned up a few times. The chain recombines TRBV9 with TRBJ2-3; D is unresolved. V lost 3 bases and J lost 0, with 8 bases in between. The CDR3 has 14 residues. Germline V gene lookup returns CDR1 SGDLS and CDR2 YYNGEE. The CDR3 loop is CASSEGRSTDTQYF. The CDR3 DNA reads TGTGCCAGCAGCGAGGGCCGTAGCACAGATACGCAGTATTTT.

This clone was recorded once. This chain links TRBV5-6 with TRBJ2-7; D perhaps matches TRBD2 (7 bases). The V gene's germline CDR1 is SGHDT and CDR2 YYEEEE. V dropped 6 bases and J dropped 4 bases, with 23 bases sitting between them. This CDR3 is 16 amino acids long. This CDR3 is CASIPGGGSGVYEQYF. The CDR3 DNA reads TGTGCCAGCATCCCCGGGGGCGGGAGCGGGGTTTACGAGCAGTACTTC.

V gene TRBV7-2 combines with J gene TRBJ2-5; 7 bases align to TRBD1. CDR1 is SGHTA, CDR2 FQGNSA, per germline. The CDR3 covers 11 residues. Unmatched junction bases numbered 7, after V lost 5 bases and J lost 13 bases. CDR3 bases: TGTGCCAGCAGCCTCGACAGGGATATGTACTTC. Translating it yields CASSLDRDMYF. Complete variable domain (other parts from reference TRBV7-2 and TRBJ2-5): GAGVSQSPSNKVTEKGKDVELRCDPISGHTALYWYRQSLGQGLEFLIYFQGNSAPDKSGLPSDRFSAERTGGSVSTLTIQRTQQEDSAVYLCASSLDRDMYFGPGTRLLVL.

The chain couples TRBV28 to TRBJ2-2; the D gene could be TRBD1 or TRBD2 (6 bases each). The CDR3 contains 16 residues. Trimming took off 6 bases at V and 6 bases at J, with 20 bases between the two ends. CDR1 is MDHEN, CDR2 SYDVKM, per germline. The CDR3 spells CASRARGGLFPGELFF. Written as DNA, the CDR3 is TGTGCCAGCAGGGCCCGTGGGGGGCTTTTTCCCGGGGAGCTGTTTTTT.

The chain has TRBV15 and TRBJ2-3; 10 nucleotides match TRBD2. CDR1 LNHNV and CDR2 YYDKDF come from the germline V gene (reference sequence). Losses at the gene ends were 1 base for V and 0 bases for J; bases not matched to a gene: 4. CDR3 size: 17 residues. DNA of the CDR3: TGTGCCACCAGCAGAGGACTAGCGGGTATCAGCACAGATACGCAGTATTTT. It encodes CATSRGLAGISTDTQYF.